The rows below give T cell receptor beta chains drawn from one sample of a study of blood T cell repertoires in COVID-19. Sequenced by immunoSEQ multiplex PCR; TCRdb stores in-frame clones only, minus some. The table shows about 290,000 clones, with around 92% occurring only once. The sequencing sample was made of peripheral blood. All receptors come from a woman aged 25-40 years with COVID-19, enrolled during active disease. CDR3s leave out the opening cysteine and the closing phenylalanine or tryptophan.

TRBV25-1,TRBJ1-2,ASRGPGLGRYGYT
TRBV3-1/TRBV3-2,TRBJ2-3,ASSQPGLAGFRDTQY
TRBV5-8,TRBJ1-5,ASSLTEQPQH
TRBV4-1,TRBJ1-5,ASSLTTGSNQPQH
TRBV19,TRBJ1-2,ASSMLSFYGYT
TRBV10-3,TRBJ1-1,AHHEGGGTEAF
TRBV27,TRBJ1-5,ASSPSGLGQPQH
TRBV6-1,TRBJ1-2,ASSEGARGYT
TRBV29-1,TRBJ1-4,SVVTGALEKLF
TRBV15,TRBJ1-1,ATSRDLGNTEAF
TRBV27,TRBJ2-1,ASSPSPSGGYNEQF
TRBV5-4,TRBJ2-7,ASSSALAGEQY
TRBV2,TRBJ2-5,ASRGLAETQY
TRBV7-2,TRBJ1-4,ASSLGQLGEKLF
TRBV12-5,TRBJ1-2,ASAATGTSYGYT
TRBV29-1,TRBJ1-1,SVGIDTGGTEAF
TRBV9,TRBJ2-1,ASSATSVRVYNEQF
TRBV6-2/TRBV6-3,TRBJ1-3,ASSYGSLSSGNTIY
TRBV7-2,TRBJ1-1,ASSLTGGYLTLNTEAF
TRBV11-3,TRBJ2-1,ASSAPSGGASYNEQF
TRBV3-1/TRBV3-2,TRBJ1-1,ASSPLDRGTEAF
TRBV15,TRBJ2-7,ATRQTGAGDEQY
TRBV5-1,TRBJ2-1,ASNRRNEQF
TRBV18,TRBJ1-6,ASSATGGDSPLH
TRBV27,TRBJ1-2,ASSSYREGHYGYT
TRBV3-1/TRBV3-2,TRBJ1-2,ASSQAGASRGYT